Listed below are T cell receptor beta chains from one sample, sequenced in a study of tumor-infiltrating lymphocytes in oesophageal squamous cell carcinoma. From the PCR reads, TCRdb called clonotypes with MiXCR, one entry per CDR3 protein. The sample includes roughly 20,000 distinct CDR3 sequences, around two fifths seen only once; the top ten take more than 30%. The sequenced material came from esophageal tumor tissue. These TCRs come from a male donor with esophageal squamous cell carcinoma. Both conserved end residues are part of each CDR3.

V: TRBV7-2
length: 16
J: TRBJ1-4
CDR3: CASSLVSVGTNEKLFF

V: TRBV7-8
length: 12
J: TRBJ1-2
CDR3: CASSLAGHGYTF

V: TRBV14
length: 15
J: TRBJ2-7
CDR3: CASSQASQNNYEQYF

V: TRBV5-1
length: 15
J: TRBJ2-7
CDR3: CASSGGTVASYEQYF

V: TRBV5-1
length: 13
J: TRBJ2-5
CDR3: CASSYGDRGEQYF

V: TRBV6-1
length: 14
J: TRBJ2-2
CDR3: CASSEPYKAGELFF

V: TRBV11-2
length: 14
J: TRBJ2-1
CDR3: CASSLRAGGNEQFF

V: TRBV15
length: 16
J: TRBJ2-5
CDR3: CATSIHGTDYRKTQYF

V: TRBV11-2
length: 15
J: TRBJ1-2
CDR3: CASSHFRGTNYGYTF

V: TRBV7-9
length: 13
J: TRBJ2-5
CDR3: CASSPGGKETQYF

V: TRBV7-3
length: 19
J: TRBJ2-3
CDR3: CASSLTPQVAGGPGDTQYF

V: TRBV12-3/TRBV12-4
length: 15
J: TRBJ2-1
CDR3: CASSATSGGHNEQFF

V: TRBV2
length: 14
J: TRBJ2-1
CDR3: CASSKPSEGNEQFF

V: TRBV6-1
length: 12
J: TRBJ2-1
CDR3: CASSPLDNEQFF

V: TRBV7-2
length: 13
J: TRBJ1-1
CDR3: CASSANRQGEAFF

V: TRBV11-2
length: 17
J: NA
CDR3: CASSYLWDRPSSYEQYF

V: TRBV11-1
length: 17
J: TRBJ2-6
CDR3: CASSSQSRSSGANVLTF

V: TRBV7-8
length: 16
J: TRBJ2-1
CDR3: CASRPRTGGSYNEQFF

V: TRBV6-1
length: 16
J: TRBJ2-3
CDR3: CASSARIGLSTDTQYF

V: TRBV6-1
length: 15
J: TRBJ1-5
CDR3: CASSPSGQLNQPQHF

V: TRBV7-6
length: 15
J: NA
CDR3: CASSSWSSLGNEQFF

V: TRBV28
length: 17
J: NA
CDR3: CASSLQSRGGRYNEQFF

V: TRBV6-1
length: 15
J: NA
CDR3: CASSESDLGGDEQYF

V: TRBV5-1
length: 15
J: TRBJ2-2
CDR3: CASRRVQGASGELFF

V: TRBV7-2
length: 14
J: NA
CDR3: CASRSRDRGGEQYF

V: TRBV11-2
length: 14
J: TRBJ2-3
CDR3: CASSPPLGVDTQYF

V: TRBV28
length: 14
J: NA
CDR3: CASSSGTFKETQYF

V: TRBV12-3/TRBV12-4
length: 15
J: TRBJ2-5
CDR3: CASSPPTVLDGELYF

V: TRBV11-2
length: 15
J: TRBJ2-5
CDR3: CASSETGGAVKTQYF